This TCR beta chain was captured in a study of beta chain features in type 1 diabetes. Study-level points and caveats: Shorter templates might be favored by PCR, equally in patients and controls. The naive, central memory and Treg TCRB repertoires showed an apparent similarity that was greater among patients than among healthy donors. Moderate but significant shortening of TCRB CDR3s was recorded in all four CD4+ subsets from Type 1 diabetes patients.

Post-sort purity exceeded 95% for all sorted populations. Sequencing targeted expressed TCRB transcripts, as all isolated RNA had been reverse transcribed. The assay was immunoSEQ multiplex PCR, and TCRdb's table has in-frame clones only and misses some. Among 250,000 to 350,000 clones listed, 13% to 15% were seen once. Looked up from germline, CDR1 is SEHNR and CDR2 is FQNEAQ (reference sequence). The CDR3 is made up of 15 amino acids. V lost 5 bases to trimming and J lost 4 bases; unmatched junction nucleotides: 7. Notes on this clone: Its antigen is as yet unknown.

This chain joins TRBV7-9 and TRBJ1-2; 10 bases are a match to TRBD1. Sequenced: naive CD4+ T cells from blood. The sequence came from a man younger than 45 with type 1 diabetes. In DNA, the CDR3 is TGTGCCAGCAGCGAATGGGACAGGGGACTCTATGGCTACACCTTC. Residues: CASSEWDRGLYGYTF.